This T cell receptor beta chain was identified during a study of blood T cell repertoires in COVID-19. Study in general: PBMCs, B-cell-depleted T cells, or T cells were the source of the cDNA or gDNA that made up the material.

Germline CDR1 reads SGHRS; CDR2 reads YFSETQ. The V and J ends lost 4 bases and 5 bases, in that order; junction bases with no gene match: 10. The CDR3 contains 15 residues. In the source study's methods: By means of reference gene primer amplification, nucleated cell counts were estimated. The protocol was immunoSEQ multiplex PCR, while the TCRdb copy is restricted to in-frame clones and leaves out a portion. V, J and clone size are taken as reported in that table, and D and trimming were inferred from the DNA itself. Of 250,000 or so clones listed, more than 80% are singletons. This receptor was obtained from a human donor in a cohort sampled during active COVID-19. The chain uses TRBV5-1 and TRBJ2-5, with 8 bases identical to TRBD1. Sequenced input: peripheral blood. The DNA of the CDR3 is TGCGCCAGCAGCAGAGGACAGGGTCTCGGGGAGACCCAGTACTTC. Its protein is CASSRGQGLGETQYF.